This TCR beta chain was recorded in a study of blood T cells in healthy people across ages. This clonotype was counted only a few times. Each donor had around 9.8 milliliters of peripheral blood drawn. With a J-beta primer mix and a sample-barcoded 5' primer, a second PCR ran roughly 6 to 11 cycles. Each cDNA molecule received a tag from a template-switch adaptor that had 12 random nucleotides. From the 5' RACE reads, TCRdb called clonotypes with MiXCR, one entry per CDR3 protein. The sample lists about 1,000,000 distinct CDR3 sequences, more than 35% occurring once. The specimen sequenced was blood. The sequence came from a woman between 55 and 75 years old in good health.

The CDR3 bases are TGCAGTGCCTCATTTGGCTTGGCGGGAGGGGTAGATACGCAGTATTTT. Translating gives CSASFGLAGGVDTQYF. The V gene is TRBV20-1, the J gene TRBJ2-3; TRBD2 matches 9 bases. Germline assignment: CDR1 DFQATT and CDR2 SNEGSKA (reference sequence). V shed 6 bases and J 5 bases; nucleotides not matched to a gene: 15. The CDR3 is made up of 16 amino acids.